The clone carrying this T cell receptor beta chain was recorded once. The naive CD8 fraction comprised CD45RO-negative cells positively selected for CCR7 and excluded terminally differentiated effector memory CD45RA+ cells. This sample was included in a study of shared clonotypes between healthy human individuals. The ends were cut back, 2 bases at V and 7 bases at J, with 21 bases in the middle. The CDR3 has 16 residues. CDR1 is KGHSH and CDR2 is LQKENI in the germline V gene. Sequencing was performed with immunoSEQ multiplex PCR; in TCRdb, only in-frame clones are kept and a portion is missing. The sample records millions of clones, just under 95% being singletons.

The sequenced material came from naive CD8+ T cells sorted from blood. The chain recombines TRBV18 with TRBJ2-7; perhaps TRBD1 as D (6 bases). The receptor was isolated from a young man in good health. CDR3 in DNA: TGTGCCAGCTCACCAAATGTACAGGGCAGCGTTTTTGAGCAGTACTTC. Its translation is CASSPNVQGSVFEQYF.